This T cell receptor beta chain was found in a study of cytomegalovirus exposure and HLA in healthy donors. The PCR employed 60 Vbeta primers together with 13 Jbeta primers. Libraries were prepared by immunoSEQ multiplex PCR; TCRdb keeps only in-frame clonotypes and omits some of them. The sample consists of 100,000 or so clones, around three quarters of them appearing once. This clone was seen a single time. As yet, its antigen is unknown. This CDR3 is 15 amino acids long. Per germline, CDR1 SGHNT and CDR2 YYREEE (reference sequence). V was shortened by 2 bases and J by 3 bases, with 9 bases between the two germline ends. Whole-study findings and limits: Later analysis found that TCR beta chains associated with HLA were more clonally expanded than other, equally common chains. Further analysis was carried out later, and it showed several of the most significant clusters appearing linked to common viral pathogens. It was reported that the classifier diagnosed cytomegalovirus status with high specificity and sensitivity in both the original and validation cohorts. Upon later analysis, TCR association rates were observed to vary by HLA locus, being highest for DRB1 and lowest for HLA-C.

V gene TRBV5-4 combines with J gene TRBJ2-6, with TRBD1 as a possible D gene (5 bases). The source is a human donor in good health. Material for sequencing was PBMCs. CDR3 sequence reads: CASSFQGGGANVLTF. As DNA, the CDR3 is TGTGCCAGCAGCTTCCAGGGTGGTGGGGCCAACGTCCTGACTTTC.